The 14 T cell receptor beta chains below come from one sample, sequenced in a study of T-cell reconstitution after alpha-beta-depleted transplantation in children. General study results and limits: Newly produced T cells mostly provided counts and TCRbeta diversity after one year, as hyperexpanded clones declined.

Unique molecular identifiers were used in preparing the TCRbeta library. TCRdb re-analysed the PCR reads in MiXCR, keeping a single row per CDR3 protein. The top ten hold approximately 8.6% of the sample, which has approximately 300,000 distinct CDR3 sequences, about 7.3% seen once. No antigen has been identified for these receptors. The source was peripheral blood, collected 360 days after TCRalphabeta/CD19-depleted stem cell transplant. Receptor source: a female patient younger than 10 who had a stem cell transplant for Fanconi anemia, so the T cells may come from the graft donor.

Notes on this clonotype: Possible read error: a much larger clone is one base away. Because it lacks the conserved phenylalanine or tryptophan at the end, this CDR3 is likely a read error. This chain uses TRBV25-1 with TRBJ1-1; D not resolved. Germline CDR1 reads MGHDK; CDR2 reads SYGVNS. V shed 2 bases and J shed 1 base, with 11 bases lying between them. This CDR3 has 15 residues. DNA of the CDR3: TGTGCCAGCAGTGAACCTCGCCTAGGGAACACTGAAGCTTTCTCT. As protein: CASSEPRLGNTEAFS.

At least ten counts were recorded for this clonotype. This chain links TRBV11-2 with TRBJ1-2; TRBD1 might be the D (5 bases). Trimming removed 5 bases at V and 2 bases at J, with 12 bases between. This CDR3 is built from 14 residues. CDR1 SGHAT and CDR2 FQNNGV come from the germline V gene. The CDR3 region has the DNA TGTGCCAGCAGCCCCCAGCGGGGGAACTATGGCTACACCTTC. Amino acid sequence: CASSPQRGNYGYTF. The full variable domain, rest sourced from reference TRBV11-2 and TRBJ1-2, is EAGVAQSPRYKIIEKRQSVAFWCNPISGHATLYWYQQILGQGPKLLIQFQNNGVVDDSQLPKDRFSAERLKGVDSTLKIQPAKLEDSAVYLCASSPQRGNYGYTFGSGTRLTVV.

The V call is TRBV7-9, the J call TRBJ1-1; 11 nucleotides match TRBD1. Germline V gene sequence: CDR1 SEHNR, CDR2 FQNEAQ (reference sequence). The CDR3 runs to 16 residues. The trim removed 1 base at V and 1 base at J, leaving 2 bases unmatched. CDR3 sequence (DNA): TGTGCCAGCAGCTTAGACGGGACAGGGGGGAACACTGAAGCTTTCTTT. Amino acid sequence: CASSLDGTGGNTEAFF.

This clonotype was picked up many times. This chain uses TRBV5-1 with TRBJ2-3, with TRBD2 matching over 7 bases. The germline V gene has CDR1 SGHRS and CDR2 YFSETQ. The V and J ends lost 1 base and 3 bases, in that order; junction bases with no gene match: 2. This CDR3 comprises 14 residues. The CDR3: CASSLSGATDTQYF. The CDR3 DNA reads as TGCGCCAGCAGCTTGAGCGGGGCGACAGATACGCAGTATTTT.

A remark on this clonotype: The conserved phenylalanine or tryptophan normally closing the CDR3 is absent here, so this likely arose from a read error. This chain uses TRBV3-1 with TRBJ1-1, with 7 bases fitting TRBD1. V lost 4 bases, J lost 10 bases, and 12 bases stayed unmatched. The CDR3 is 14 residues long. Germline CDR1 and CDR2: LGHDT and YNNKEL (reference sequence). The CDR3 DNA sequence: TGTGCCAGCAGCCCGACAGGGACCCTCCTGCGAGCTTTCTCT. It translates to CASSPTGTLLRAFS.

This clonotype was observed a handful of times. CDR3 sequence (DNA): TGCGCCAGCAGCCAGCTTCCGGGACAGCGTATAGGACTAATTGGGTACGAGCAGTACTTC. Protein product: CASSQLPGQRIGLIGYEQYF. This chain uses TRBV4-1 with TRBJ2-7, with a tentative D call TRBD1 (7 bases). Germline assignment: CDR1 MGHRA and CDR2 YSYEKL. The CDR3 loop spans 20 amino acids. Trimming took off 3 bases at V and 4 bases at J, with 31 bases between the two ends.

The V and J genes are TRBV20-1 and TRBJ2-7, with 10 bases that match TRBD1. There are 18 residues in the CDR3. Losses at the gene ends were 0 bases for V and 4 bases for J; bases not matched to a gene: 15. CDR1 and CDR2 from the germline V gene are DFQATT and SNEGSKA (reference sequence). The CDR3 here is CSARDPGGGQGTWYEQYF. As DNA, the CDR3 is TGCAGTGCTAGAGATCCAGGCGGGGGACAGGGGACATGGTACGAGCAGTACTTC.

This clonotype was seen many times. The V gene is TRBV6-5, the J gene TRBJ2-2, with 12 bases identical to TRBD1. Germline CDR1 is MNHEY and CDR2 is SVGAGI. This CDR3 is built from 18 residues. The V gene end was trimmed by 6 bases and the J gene end by 6 bases; junction bases not matched to a gene: 14. CDR3 residues: CASRRDRGPSGQAGELFF. CDR3 DNA sequence: TGTGCCAGCAGGCGGGACAGGGGGCCCTCGGGACAGGCCGGGGAGCTGTTTTTT.

This rearrangement joins TRBV12-3 or TRBV12-4 to TRBJ2-7, with TRBD2 matching 7 bases. Unmatched junction bases numbered 7, after V lost 2 bases and J lost 9 bases. This CDR3 comprises 13 residues. The DNA of the CDR3 is TGTGCCAGCAGTTTAAACGGAGCGGGGAGGCAGTACGTC. Translating gives CASSLNGAGRQYV.

The chain is built from TRBV5-1 and TRBJ2-5; 8 bases agree with TRBD1. Germline values: CDR1 SGHRS, CDR2 YFSETQ. The CDR3 contains 14 residues. Losses at the gene ends were 4 bases for V and 7 bases for J; bases not matched to a gene: 9. The CDR3 sequence: CASSQGQGGGTQYF. For the CDR3, the DNA is TGCGCCAGCAGCCAAGGACAGGGCGGAGGGACCCAGTACTTC.

This clonotype has just a few counts. This chain joins TRBV11-3 and TRBJ2-2; 8 bases fit TRBD2. Germline V CDR1 and CDR2: SGHNT, YENEEA. Trimming at V came to 2 bases and at J to 3 bases, leaving 5 bases not matched to a gene. This CDR3 is 16 amino acids long. The CDR3 loop reads CASSLSGGADTGELFF. Written as DNA, the CDR3 is TGTGCCAGCAGCTTATCGGGGGGGGCGGACACCGGGGAGCTGTTTTTT.

This clonotype came up many times. This rearrangement joins TRBV20-1 to TRBJ2-3; D gene unclear. Per germline, CDR1 DFQATT and CDR2 SNEGSKA (reference sequence). This CDR3 is 15 amino acids long. Deletions cut 3 bases from V and 1 base from J, with 14 bases between. As DNA, the CDR3 is TGCAGTGCTAGCAAACGGCGGAGTCGCACAGATACGCAGTATTTT. Its translation: CSASKRRSRTDTQYF.

This clonotype appeared a few times. The J gene is TRBJ1-1, the V gene TRBV2, with 7 bases identical to TRBD1. The germline gives CDR1 SNHLY, CDR2 FYNNEI. CDR3 length: 14 amino acids. V lost 6 bases to trimming and J lost 11 bases; unmatched junction nucleotides: 15. CDR3 in DNA: TGTGCCAGCAGGGAGACAGGGAGCCTAAAACAGGCTTTCTTT. It codes for CASRETGSLKQAFF.

This clonotype appeared many times. CDR3 in amino acids: CASSRQGTDTQYF. CDR3 DNA sequence: TGTGCCAGCTCCCGACAGGGCACAGATACGCAGTATTTT. The rearrangement uses TRBV6-1 and TRBJ2-3; weak D call: TRBD1 (6 bases). Germline V gene data show CDR1 as MNHNS and CDR2 as SASEGT. V lost 8 bases, J lost 1 base, and 10 bases lay in between. This CDR3 region has 13 residues.